The clone carrying this T cell receptor (beta chain) has a handful of counts. Antigen unknown. The data stem from a study of T-cell memory formation after mild COVID-19. With V trimmed by 3 bases and J by 2 bases, 5 bases remained unmatched. CDR1 and CDR2 from the germline V gene are SGHRS and YFSETQ. This CDR3 contains 16 residues. Study-wide findings and caveats: In pre-infection memory, a portion of responding clones appeared, which suggested that cross-reactive memory joined. Day 37-peaking second-wave clones had unconfirmed SARS-CoV-2 specificity.

One entry per CDR3 protein results from TCRdb running MiXCR on the 5' RACE reads. Among 540,000 or so distinct CDR3 sequences, roughly 22% were seen once, and the ten largest hold under 15%. The sample comprised PBMCs or a T cell subset sorted from them (not recorded which). The receptor was isolated from an adult woman who had mild COVID-19 (a few samples of this study predate the infection). Cell type and time point are not known. V and J are TRBV5-1 and TRBJ2-1; 10 nucleotides align to TRBD2. The CDR3 protein is CASSSSSGRAYNEQFF. The CDR3 DNA follows: TGCGCCAGCAGCTCGTCCAGCGGGAGGGCCTACAATGAGCAGTTCTTC.